Below, 5 T cell receptor beta chains from the same sample are listed, as sequenced in a study of tissue T cells after allogeneic stem cell transplantation. Sequencing used immunoSEQ multiplex PCR; TCRdb keeps in-frame clones, though not all of them. The sample records 10,000 to 15,000 clones, approximately 70% being singletons. The sequences come from tissue from the right colon, collected at autopsy. The receptors were gathered from a woman between 18 and 55 years old with breast cancer.

The V gene is TRBV19, the J gene TRBJ1-1; 9 bases align to TRBD1. Trimming took 5 bases from V and 5 from J; bases not matched to a gene: 9. Germline V gene sequence: CDR1 LNHDA, CDR2 SQIVND (reference sequence). This CDR3 region has 15 residues. For the CDR3, the DNA is TGTGCCAGTAGTCCGACGGGACAGGGTGGGACTGAAGCTTTCTTT. It encodes CASSPTGQGGTEAFF.

The V and J genes are TRBV9 and TRBJ1-2, with unresolved D. The CDR3 has 12 amino acids. Trimming removed 3 bases at V and 0 bases at J, with 3 bases between. Germline CDR1 SGDLS, CDR2 YYNGEE. The CDR3, as DNA: TGTGCCAGCAGCGCATCTAACTATGGCTACACCTTC. Translated: CASSASNYGYTF. The complete variable domain, with remaining parts taken from reference TRBV9 and TRBJ1-2, reads DSGVTQTPKHLITATGQRVTLRCSPRSGDLSVYWYQQSLDQGLQFLIQYYNGEERAKGNILERFSAQQFPDLHSELNLSSLELGDSALYFCASSASNYGYTFGSGTRLTVV.

A single count supports this clone. The rearrangement uses TRBV6-4 and TRBJ1-2; the match to TRBD1 covers 10 bases. The CDR3 consists of 15 residues. The V gene end was trimmed by 2 bases and the J gene end by 7 bases; junction bases not matched to a gene: 7. Looked up from germline, CDR1 is MRHNA and CDR2 is SNTAGT. The CDR3: CASSDQPGTGVGYTF. For the CDR3, the DNA is TGTGCCAGCAGTGACCAGCCCGGGACAGGGGTTGGCTACACCTTC.

To note about this clone: Relative to the germline gene, one junction end is altered; a read error may explain this. This sequence joins TRBV18 and TRBJ2-1; TRBD2 is a possible D gene (6 bases). The CDR3 extends over 13 amino acids. CDR1 and CDR2 from the germline V gene are KGHSH and LQKENI. CDR3 sequence reads: CASSPTARGAMIF. The CDR3 DNA reads TGTGCCAGCTCACCGACCGCTCGCGGGGCTATGATCTTC.

The chain links TRBV9 to TRBJ2-3; 8 nucleotides align to TRBD2. CDR3 size: 18 residues. Trimming removed 4 bases from V and 4 bases from J; junction bases left unmatched: 17. From germline, CDR1 is SGDLS and CDR2 YYNGEE. The DNA for the CDR3 is TGTGCCAGCAGCCCCAGCCTCGACTTCGGGGGGGCCCCAGATACGCAGTATTTT. As protein: CASSPSLDFGGAPDTQYF.